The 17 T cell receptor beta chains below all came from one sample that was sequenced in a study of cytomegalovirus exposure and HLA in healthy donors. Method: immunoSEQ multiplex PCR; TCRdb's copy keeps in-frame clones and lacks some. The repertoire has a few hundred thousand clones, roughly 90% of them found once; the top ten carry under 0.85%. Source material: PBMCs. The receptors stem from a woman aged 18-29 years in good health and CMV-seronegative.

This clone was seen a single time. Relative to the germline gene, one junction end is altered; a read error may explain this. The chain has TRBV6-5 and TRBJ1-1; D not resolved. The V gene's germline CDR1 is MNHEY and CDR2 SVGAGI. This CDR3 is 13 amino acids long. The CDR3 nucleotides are TGTGCCAGCAGCCAATTTGCGGGCCCTGATGCTTTCTTT. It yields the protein CASSQFAGPDAFF.

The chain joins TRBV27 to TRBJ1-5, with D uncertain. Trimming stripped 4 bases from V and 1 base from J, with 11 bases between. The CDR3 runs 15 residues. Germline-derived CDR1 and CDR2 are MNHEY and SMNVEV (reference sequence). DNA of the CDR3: TGTGCCAGCAGTTCAATCCCAGGAAGCAATCAGCCCCAGCATTTT. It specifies CASSSIPGSNQPQHF.

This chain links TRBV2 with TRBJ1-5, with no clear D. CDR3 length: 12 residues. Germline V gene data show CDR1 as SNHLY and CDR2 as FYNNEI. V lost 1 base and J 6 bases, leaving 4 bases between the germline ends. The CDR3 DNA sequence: TGTGCCAGCAGTGAAGACGGTCAGCCCCAGCATTTT. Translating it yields CASSEDGQPQHF. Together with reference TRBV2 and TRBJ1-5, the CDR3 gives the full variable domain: EPEVTQTPSHQVTQMGQEVILRCVPISNHLYFYWYRQILGQKVEFLVSFYNNEISEKSEIFDDQFSVERPDGSNFTLKIRSTKLEDSAMYFCASSEDGQPQHFGDGTRLSIL.

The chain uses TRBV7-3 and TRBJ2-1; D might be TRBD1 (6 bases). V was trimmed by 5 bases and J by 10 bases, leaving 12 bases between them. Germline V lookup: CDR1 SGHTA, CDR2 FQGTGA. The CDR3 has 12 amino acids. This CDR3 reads CASSGTRGEQFF. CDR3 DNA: TGTGCCAGCAGCGGAACTAGGGGGGAGCAGTTCTTC.

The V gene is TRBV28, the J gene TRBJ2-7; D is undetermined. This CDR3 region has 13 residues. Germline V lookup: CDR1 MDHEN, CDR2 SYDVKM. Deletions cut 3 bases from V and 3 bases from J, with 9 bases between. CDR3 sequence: CASSLSEIYEQYF. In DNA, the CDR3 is TGTGCCAGCAGTTTGAGCGAGATCTACGAGCAGTACTTC.

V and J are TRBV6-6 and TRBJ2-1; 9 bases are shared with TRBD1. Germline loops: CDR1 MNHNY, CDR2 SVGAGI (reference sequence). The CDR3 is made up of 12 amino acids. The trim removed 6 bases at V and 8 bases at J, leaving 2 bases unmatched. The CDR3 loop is CASRGQGDEQFF. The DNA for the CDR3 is TGTGCCAGCAGGGGACAGGGCGATGAGCAGTTCTTC.

The CDR3 DNA sequence: TGCGCCAGCAGCCGCAAAGGACAACTAAACACCGGGGAGCTGTTTTTT. This codes for CASSRKGQLNTGELFF. This rearrangement joins TRBV4-3 to TRBJ2-2, with D possibly being TRBD1 (5 bases). V shed 4 bases and J shed 2 bases, with 14 bases lying between them. This CDR3 spans 16 amino acids. The germline CDR1 and CDR2 sequences are LGHNA and YSLEER.

This CDR3 is CASNPSGNYEQYF. As DNA, the CDR3 is TGTGCCAGCAACCCCAGCGGGAACTACGAGCAGTACTTC. The chain couples TRBV27 to TRBJ2-7, with 7 nucleotides matching TRBD2. The CDR3 is 13 amino acids. Losses at the gene ends were 7 bases for V and 3 bases for J; bases not matched to a gene: 6. Looked up from germline, CDR1 is MNHEY and CDR2 is SMNVEV (reference sequence).

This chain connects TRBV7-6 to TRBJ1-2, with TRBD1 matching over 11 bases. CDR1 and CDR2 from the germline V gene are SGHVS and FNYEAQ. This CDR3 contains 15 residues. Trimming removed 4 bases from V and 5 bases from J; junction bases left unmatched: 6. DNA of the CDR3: TGTGCCAGCAGCTCGGGGACAGGGGGGGGATATGGCTACACCTTC. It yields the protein CASSSGTGGGYGYTF.

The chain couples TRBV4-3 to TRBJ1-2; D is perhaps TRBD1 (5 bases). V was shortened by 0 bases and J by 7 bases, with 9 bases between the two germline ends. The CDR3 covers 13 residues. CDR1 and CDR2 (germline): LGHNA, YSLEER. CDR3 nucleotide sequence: TGCGCCAGCAGCCAAGACAGGGATTTTGGCTACACCTTC. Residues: CASSQDRDFGYTF.

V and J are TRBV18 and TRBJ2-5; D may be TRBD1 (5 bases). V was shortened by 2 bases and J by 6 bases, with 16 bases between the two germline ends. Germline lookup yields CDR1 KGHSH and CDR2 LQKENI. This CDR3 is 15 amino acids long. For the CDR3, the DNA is TGTGCCAGCTCACCAGTGGGGCAGGCGGTGAAGACCCAGTACTTC. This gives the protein CASSPVGQAVKTQYF.

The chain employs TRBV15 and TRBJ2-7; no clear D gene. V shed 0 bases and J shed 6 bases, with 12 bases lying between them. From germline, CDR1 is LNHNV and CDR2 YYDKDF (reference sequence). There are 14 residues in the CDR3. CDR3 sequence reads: CATSRDGTLREQYF. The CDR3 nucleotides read TGTGCCACCAGCAGAGACGGTACCCTACGCGAGCAGTACTTC.

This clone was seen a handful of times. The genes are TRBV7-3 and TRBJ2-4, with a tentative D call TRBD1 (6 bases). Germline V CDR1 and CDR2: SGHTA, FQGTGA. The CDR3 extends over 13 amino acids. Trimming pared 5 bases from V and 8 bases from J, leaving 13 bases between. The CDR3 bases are TGTGCCAGCAGCCGCAGGGGCGGAGACATTCAGTACTTC. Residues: CASSRRGGDIQYF.

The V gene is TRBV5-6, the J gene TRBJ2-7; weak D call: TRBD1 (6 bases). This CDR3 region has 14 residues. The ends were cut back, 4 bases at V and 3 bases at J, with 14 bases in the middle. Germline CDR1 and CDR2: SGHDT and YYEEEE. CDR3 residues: CASSPRYRVYEQYF. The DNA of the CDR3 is TGTGCCAGCAGCCCCCGGTACAGGGTCTACGAGCAGTACTTC.

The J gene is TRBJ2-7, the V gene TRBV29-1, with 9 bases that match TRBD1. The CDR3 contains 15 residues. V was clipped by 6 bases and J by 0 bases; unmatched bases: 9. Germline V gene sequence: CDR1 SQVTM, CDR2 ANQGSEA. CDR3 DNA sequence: TGCAGCGTCCTCATTGGGACAGGGAGCTCCTACGAGCAGTACTTC. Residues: CSVLIGTGSSYEQYF.

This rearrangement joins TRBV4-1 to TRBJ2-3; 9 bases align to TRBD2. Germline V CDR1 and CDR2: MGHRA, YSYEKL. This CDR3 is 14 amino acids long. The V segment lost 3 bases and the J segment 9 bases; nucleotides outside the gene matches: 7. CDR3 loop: CASSHAETSGTQYF. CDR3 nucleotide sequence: TGCGCCAGCAGCCATGCCGAGACTAGCGGAACGCAGTATTTT.

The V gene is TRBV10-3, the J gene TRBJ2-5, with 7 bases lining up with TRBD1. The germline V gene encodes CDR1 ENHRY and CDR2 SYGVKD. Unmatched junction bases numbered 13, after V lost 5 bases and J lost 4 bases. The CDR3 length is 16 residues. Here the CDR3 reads CAISKQQSGGLETQYF. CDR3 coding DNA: TGTGCCATCAGTAAACAACAATCAGGGGGTCTAGAGACCCAGTACTTC.